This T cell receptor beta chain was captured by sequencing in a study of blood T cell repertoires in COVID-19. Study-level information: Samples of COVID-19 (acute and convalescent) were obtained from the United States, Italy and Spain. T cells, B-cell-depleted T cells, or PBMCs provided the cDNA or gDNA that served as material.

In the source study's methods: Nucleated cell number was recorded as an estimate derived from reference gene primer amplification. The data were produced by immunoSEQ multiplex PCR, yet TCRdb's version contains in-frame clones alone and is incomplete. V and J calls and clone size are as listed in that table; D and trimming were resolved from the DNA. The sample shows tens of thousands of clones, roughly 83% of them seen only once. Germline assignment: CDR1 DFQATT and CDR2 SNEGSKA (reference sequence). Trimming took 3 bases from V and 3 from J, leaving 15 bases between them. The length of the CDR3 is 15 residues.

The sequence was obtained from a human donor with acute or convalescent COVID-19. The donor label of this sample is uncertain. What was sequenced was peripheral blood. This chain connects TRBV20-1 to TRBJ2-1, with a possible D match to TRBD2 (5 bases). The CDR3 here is CSASLAGSFYNEQFF. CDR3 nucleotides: TGCAGTGCTAGTCTGGCGGGTAGCTTCTACAATGAGCAGTTCTTC.